The source of this T cell receptor (beta chain) is a study of T-cell reconstitution after alpha-beta-depleted transplantation in children. Notes on the study in general: Hyperexpanded clones declined; after one year, newly produced T cells mostly supplied diversity.

This clonotype turned up a few times. The antigen is undetermined. The V end lost 9 bases, the J end lost 0 bases, and 14 bases lay between the germline ends. Looked up from germline, CDR1 is SEHNR and CDR2 is FQNEAQ (reference sequence). The CDR3 sequence is 15 residues long. Using unique molecular identifiers, the investigators prepared the TCRbeta library. Using its own MiXCR run on the PCR reads, TCRdb lists one record per CDR3 protein. The profile shows about 350,000 distinct CDR3 sequences, about a sixth of them singletons. The sequence derives from a male patient aged 2 to 9 who had a stem cell transplant for acute lymphoblastic leukemia, so the T cells may come from the graft donor. The chain combines TRBV7-9 with TRBJ2-2; D may be TRBD1 (6 bases). Sequenced material: PBMCs, mostly from graft donor cells, taken 360 days after TCRalphabeta/CD19-depleted stem cell transplant. CDR3 nucleotides: TGTGCCAGTGGCCCAACAGGGCCGAACACCGGGGAGCTGTTTTTT. Its protein is CASGPTGPNTGELFF.